There are a few counts of the clone carrying this TCR beta chain. Trimming shortened V by 6 bases and J by 7 bases, and 19 bases separated the two germline ends. Germline CDR1 SQVTM, CDR2 ANQGSEA. This CDR3 contains 13 residues. TCRdb itself ran the 5' RACE reads through MiXCR, one entry per CDR3 protein. Of 80,000 or so distinct CDR3 sequences listed, over 9% are singletons. The data derive from a study of early T cells in non-severe SARS-CoV-2 infection. Sequenced material: whole blood, taken at baseline. This chain uses TRBV29-1 with TRBJ2-7, with D maybe TRBD2 (6 bases). The TCR sequence derives from an adult who was a healthcare worker with PCR-confirmed SARS-CoV-2 infection or an uninfected control (not recorded which). CDR3 sequence: CSVTRGGVEEQYF. In nucleotides, the CDR3 is TGCAGCGTGACCCGGGGCGGGGTAGAGGAGCAGTACTTC.